This record looks at one TCR beta chain sequence and its context. Its antigen is still unknown. This sample was taken from a study of T cells in localized non-small cell lung cancer. Assay: immunoSEQ multiplex PCR; the TCRdb copy retains only in-frame clones and omits some. The table lists about 30,000 clones, around 89% of them singletons. Germline assignment: CDR1 MNHEY and CDR2 SMNVEV (reference sequence). V was trimmed by 2 bases and J by 4 bases, leaving 8 bases between them. The CDR3 extends over 13 amino acids. Study observations and caveats: Appearances in adjacent lung were noted for a median around 55 of the top 100 tumor clones. Increased T cell density in blood showed an association with longer overall survival. Uninvolved adjacent lung showed higher T cell clonality than tumor.

The source of this sequence is a female donor aged 60 or older with stage III squamous cell lung carcinoma. The V call is TRBV27, the J call TRBJ1-2, with unresolved D. Source: peripheral blood, taken before any cancer treatment. CDR3 loop: CASSLSGGYGYTF. CDR3 DNA: TGTGCCAGCAGTTTAAGCGGAGGCTATGGCTACACCTTC.